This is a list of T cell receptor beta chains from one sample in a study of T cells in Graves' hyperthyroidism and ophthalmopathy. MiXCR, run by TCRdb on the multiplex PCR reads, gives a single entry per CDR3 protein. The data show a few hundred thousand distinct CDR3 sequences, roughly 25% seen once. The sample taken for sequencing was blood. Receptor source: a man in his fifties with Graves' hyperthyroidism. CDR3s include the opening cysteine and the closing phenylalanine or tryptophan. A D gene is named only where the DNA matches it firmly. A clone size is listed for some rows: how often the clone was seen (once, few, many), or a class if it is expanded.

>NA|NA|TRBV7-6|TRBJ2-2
CASSSLNGANTGELFF
TGTGCCAGCAGCTCCCTAAATGGAGCCAACACCGGGGAGCTGTTTTTT
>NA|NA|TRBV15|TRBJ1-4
CATSRAAGNNEKLFF
TGTGCCACCAGCAGGGCCGCAGGAAATAATGAAAAACTGTTTTTT
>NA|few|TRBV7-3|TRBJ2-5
CASSVSGTVLQETQYF
TGTGCCAGCAGTGTCTCCGGGACTGTACTTCAAGAGACCCAGTACTTC
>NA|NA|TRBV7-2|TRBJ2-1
CASSRYGPQGANNEQFF
TGTGCCAGCAGCCGTTACGGGCCTCAGGGTGCCAACAATGAGCAGTTCTTC
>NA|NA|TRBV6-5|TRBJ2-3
CASSYEAGLSTDTQYF
TGTGCCAGCAGTTACGAGGCGGGGCTAAGCACAGATACGCAGTATTTT
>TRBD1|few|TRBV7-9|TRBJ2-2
CASSGTGTGLGGELFF
TGTGCCAGCAGCGGAACCGGGACAGGGCTGGGCGGGGAGCTGTTTTTT
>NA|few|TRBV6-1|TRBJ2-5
CASSHGGLTTQYF
TGTGCCAGCAGTCACGGGGGACTTACGACCCAGTACTTC
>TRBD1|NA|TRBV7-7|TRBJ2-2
CASRDRGSGEPFF
TGTGCCAGCAGGGACAGGGGGTCCGGGGAGCCGTTTTTT
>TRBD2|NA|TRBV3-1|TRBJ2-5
CASSHLAGGRGETQYF
TGTGCCAGCAGCCATCTGGCGGGAGGGCGTGGAGAGACCCAGTACTTC
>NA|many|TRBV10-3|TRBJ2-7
CAISGPGNRLEQYF
TGTGCCATCAGTGGCCCAGGAAATAGGCTCGAGCAGTACTTC
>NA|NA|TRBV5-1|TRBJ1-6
CASSLEVGSPLHF
TGCGCCAGCAGCTTGGAAGTCGGATCACCCCTCCACTTT
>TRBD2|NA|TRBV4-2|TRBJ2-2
CASSQPLAGGDTGELFF
TGTGCCAGCAGCCAGCCACTAGCGGGAGGGGACACCGGGGAGCTGTTTTTT
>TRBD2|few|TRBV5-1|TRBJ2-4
CASSDTSGSKNIQYF
TGCGCCAGCAGCGATACTAGCGGGAGTAAAAACATTCAGTACTTC
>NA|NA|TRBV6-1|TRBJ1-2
CASGAGTDRYGYTF
TGTGCCAGCGGAGCGGGAACAGATAGATATGGCTACACCTTC
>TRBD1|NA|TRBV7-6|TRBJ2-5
CASSARAGGEETQYF
TGTGCCAGCAGCGCCCGAGCAGGGGGCGAAGAGACCCAGTACTTC
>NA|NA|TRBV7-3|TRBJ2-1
CASTQGGADYNEQFF
TGCGCCAGCACCCAGGGGGGGGCTGACTACAATGAGCAGTTCTTC
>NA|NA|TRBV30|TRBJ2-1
CAWSLGSQGYEQFF
TGTGCCTGGAGTTTGGGGTCTCAGGGGTATGAGCAGTTCTTC
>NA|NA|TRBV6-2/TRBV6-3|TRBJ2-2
CASSYRDTNTGELFF
TGTGCCAGCAGTTACCGGGACACGAACACCGGGGAGCTGTTTTTT
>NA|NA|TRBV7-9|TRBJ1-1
CASSRNFDMNTEAFF
TGTGCCAGCAGCCGGAATTTCGACATGAACACTGAAGCTTTCTTT
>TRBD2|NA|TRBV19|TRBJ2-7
CASSIAGGPREQYF
TGTGCCAGTAGTATAGCGGGAGGGCCCCGCGAGCAGTACTTC
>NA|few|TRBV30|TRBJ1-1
CAWTRQKDTEAFF
TGTGCCTGGACGCGGCAGAAGGACACTGAAGCTTTCTTT
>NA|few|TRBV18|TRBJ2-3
CASSPRKGEGYYTQYF
TGTGCCAGCTCTCCCAGAAAGGGAGAAGGGTACTATACGCAGTATTTT
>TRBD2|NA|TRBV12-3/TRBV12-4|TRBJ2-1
CASSLSGSRDEQFF
TGTGCCAGCAGTTTAAGCGGGAGTAGGGATGAGCAGTTCTTC
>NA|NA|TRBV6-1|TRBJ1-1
CASSFAVKNTEAFF
TGTGCCAGCAGTTTCGCGGTAAAGAACACTGAAGCTTTCTTT
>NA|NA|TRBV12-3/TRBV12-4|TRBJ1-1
CASRTGTVGSEAFF
TGTGCCAGCCGAACGGGGACGGTTGGATCTGAAGCTTTCTTT
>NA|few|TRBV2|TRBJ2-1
CAGDHSSSYNEQFF
TGTGCCGGCGATCACTCAAGCTCCTACAATGAGCAGTTCTTC
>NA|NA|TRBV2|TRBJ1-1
CASSYKMNTEAFF
TGTGCCAGCAGTTATAAAATGAACACTGAAGCTTTCTTT
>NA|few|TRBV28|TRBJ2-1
CASSLRSSPHNEQFF
TGTGCCAGCAGTTTACGCTCCAGCCCCCACAATGAGCAGTTCTTC
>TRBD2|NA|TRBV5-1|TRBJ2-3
CASSPGGLAGGDTQYF
TGCGCCAGCAGCCCCGGTGGACTAGCGGGGGGAGATACGCAGTATTTT
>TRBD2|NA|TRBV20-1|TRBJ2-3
CSARTSGADTLYF
TGCAGTGCCCGGACTAGCGGGGCAGATACGCTGTATTTT
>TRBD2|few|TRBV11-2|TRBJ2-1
CASSLAASGIYNEQFF
TGTGCCAGCAGCTTAGCCGCTAGCGGAATCTACAATGAGCAGTTCTTC
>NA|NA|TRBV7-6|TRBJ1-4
CASSLGDDEKLFF
TGTGCCAGCAGCTTAGGCGACGATGAAAAACTGTTTTTT
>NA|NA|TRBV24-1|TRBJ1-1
CATSDSGGIEAFF
TGTGCCACCAGTGATTCCGGGGGCATTGAAGCTTTCTTT
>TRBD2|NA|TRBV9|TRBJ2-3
CASSVGDYQADTQYF
TGTGCCAGCAGCGTGGGGGACTACCAGGCGGATACGCAGTATTTT
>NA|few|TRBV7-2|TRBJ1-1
CASSSYRTLRAFF
TGTGCCAGCAGCTCCTACCGGACCTTAAGGGCTTTCTTT
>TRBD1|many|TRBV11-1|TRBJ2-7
CASSLFRGPGYEQYF
TGTGCCAGCAGCTTATTCAGGGGGCCAGGGTACGAGCAGTACTTC